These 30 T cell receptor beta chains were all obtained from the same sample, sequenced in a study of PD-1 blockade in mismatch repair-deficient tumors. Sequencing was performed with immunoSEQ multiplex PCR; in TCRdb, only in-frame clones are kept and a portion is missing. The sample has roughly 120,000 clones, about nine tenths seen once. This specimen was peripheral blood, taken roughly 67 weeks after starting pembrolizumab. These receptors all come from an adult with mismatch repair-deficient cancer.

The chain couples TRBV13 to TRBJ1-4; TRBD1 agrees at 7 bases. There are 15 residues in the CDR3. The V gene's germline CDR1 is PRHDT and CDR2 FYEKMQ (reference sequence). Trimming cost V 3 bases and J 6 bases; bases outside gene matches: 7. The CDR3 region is CASSFLDRSHEKLFF. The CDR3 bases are TGTGCCAGCAGCTTTTTGGACAGGTCCCATGAAAAACTGTTTTTT.

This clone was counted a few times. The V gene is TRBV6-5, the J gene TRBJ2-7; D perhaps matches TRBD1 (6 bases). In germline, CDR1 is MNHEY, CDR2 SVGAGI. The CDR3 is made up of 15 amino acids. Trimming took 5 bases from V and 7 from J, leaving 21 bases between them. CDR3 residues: CASSLIRDTFEEQYF. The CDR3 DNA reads TGTGCCAGCAGTCTAATCCGGGACACTTTTGAGGAGCAGTACTTC.

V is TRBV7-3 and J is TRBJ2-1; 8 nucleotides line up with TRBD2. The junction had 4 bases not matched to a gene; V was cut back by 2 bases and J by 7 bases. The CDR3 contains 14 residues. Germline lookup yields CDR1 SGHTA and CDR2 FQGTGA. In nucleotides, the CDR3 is TGTGCCAGCAGCTTAGTGGGACTAGTGAATGAGCAGTTCTTC. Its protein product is CASSLVGLVNEQFF.

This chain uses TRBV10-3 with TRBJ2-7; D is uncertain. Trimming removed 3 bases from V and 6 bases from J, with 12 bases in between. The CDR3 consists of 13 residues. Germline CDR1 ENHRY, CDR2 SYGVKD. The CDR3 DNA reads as TGTGCCATCAGTGAAGCCCTAGGATCCGAGCAGTACTTC. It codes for CAISEALGSEQYF.

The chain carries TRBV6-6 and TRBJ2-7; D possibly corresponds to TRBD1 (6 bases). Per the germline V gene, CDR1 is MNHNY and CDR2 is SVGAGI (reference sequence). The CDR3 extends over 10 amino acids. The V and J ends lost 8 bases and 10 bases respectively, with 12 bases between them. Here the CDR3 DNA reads TGTGCCAGCGGGACATTCGGTCAGTACTTC. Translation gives CASGTFGQYF.

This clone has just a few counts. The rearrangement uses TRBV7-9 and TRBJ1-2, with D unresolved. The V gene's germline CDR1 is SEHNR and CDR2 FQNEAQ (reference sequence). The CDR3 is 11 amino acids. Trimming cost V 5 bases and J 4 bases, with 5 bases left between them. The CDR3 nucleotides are TGTGCCAGCAGCCAATTCTATGGCTACACCTTC. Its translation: CASSQFYGYTF.

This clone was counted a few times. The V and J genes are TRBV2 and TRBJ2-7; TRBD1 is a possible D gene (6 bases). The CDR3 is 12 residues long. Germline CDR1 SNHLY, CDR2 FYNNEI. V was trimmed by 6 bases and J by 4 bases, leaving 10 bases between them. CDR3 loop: CASSTGRYEQYF. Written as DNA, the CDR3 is TGTGCCAGCAGCACAGGGAGATACGAGCAGTACTTC.

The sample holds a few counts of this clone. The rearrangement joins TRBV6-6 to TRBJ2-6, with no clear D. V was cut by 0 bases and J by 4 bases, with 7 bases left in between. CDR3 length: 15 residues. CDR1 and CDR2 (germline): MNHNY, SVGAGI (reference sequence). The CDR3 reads CASSYSMEGANVLTF. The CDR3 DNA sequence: TGTGCCAGCAGTTACTCGATGGAAGGGGCCAACGTCCTGACTTTC.

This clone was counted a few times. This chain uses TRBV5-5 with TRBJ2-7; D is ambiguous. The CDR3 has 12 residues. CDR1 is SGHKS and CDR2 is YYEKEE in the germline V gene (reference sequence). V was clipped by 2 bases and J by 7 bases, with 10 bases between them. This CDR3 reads CASSFGIGEQYF. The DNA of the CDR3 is TGTGCCAGCAGCTTTGGTATAGGAGAGCAGTACTTC.

The CDR3 region is CASTSSGGSYNEQFF. DNA of the CDR3: TGTGCCAGCACCTCTAGCGGGGGCTCCTACAATGAGCAGTTCTTC. The chain combines TRBV7-2 with TRBJ2-1; 10 bases match TRBD2. The V segment lost 7 bases and the J segment 0 bases; nucleotides outside the gene matches: 3. CDR3 size: 15 residues. Looked up from germline, CDR1 is SGHTA and CDR2 is FQGNSA.

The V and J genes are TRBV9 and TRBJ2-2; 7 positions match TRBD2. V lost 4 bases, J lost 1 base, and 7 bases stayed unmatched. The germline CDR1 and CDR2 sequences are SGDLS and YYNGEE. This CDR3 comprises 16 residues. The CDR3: CASSYYSGWNTGELFF. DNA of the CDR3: TGTGCCAGCAGCTACTATAGCGGGTGGAACACCGGGGAGCTGTTTTTT.

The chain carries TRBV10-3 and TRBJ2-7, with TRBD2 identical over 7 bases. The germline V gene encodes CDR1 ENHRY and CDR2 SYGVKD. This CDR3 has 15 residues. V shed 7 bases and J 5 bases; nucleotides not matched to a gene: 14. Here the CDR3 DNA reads TGTGCCATCAACCCGAGTGCGGGAGTAAGCCACGAGCAGTACTTC. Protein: CAINPSAGVSHEQYF.

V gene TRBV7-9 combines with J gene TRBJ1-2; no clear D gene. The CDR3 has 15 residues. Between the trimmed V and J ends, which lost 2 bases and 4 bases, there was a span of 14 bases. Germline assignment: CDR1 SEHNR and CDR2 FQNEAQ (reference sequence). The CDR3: CASSLLSGPRYGYTF. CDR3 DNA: TGTGCCAGCAGCTTATTATCTGGGCCCCGCTATGGCTACACCTTC.

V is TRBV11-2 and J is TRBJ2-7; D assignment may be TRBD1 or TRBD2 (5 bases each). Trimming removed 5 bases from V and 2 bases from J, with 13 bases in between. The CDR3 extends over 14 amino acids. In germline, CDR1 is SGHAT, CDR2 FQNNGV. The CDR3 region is CASSPIGAAYEQYF. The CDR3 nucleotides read TGTGCCAGCAGCCCCATCGGGGCGGCCTACGAGCAGTACTTC.

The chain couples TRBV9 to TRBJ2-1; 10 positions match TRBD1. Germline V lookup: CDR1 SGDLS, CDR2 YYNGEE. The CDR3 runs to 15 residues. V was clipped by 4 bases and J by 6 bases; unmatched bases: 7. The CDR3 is CASSPGTGVSNEQFF. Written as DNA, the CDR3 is TGTGCCAGCAGCCCAGGGACAGGGGTTAGCAATGAGCAGTTCTTC.

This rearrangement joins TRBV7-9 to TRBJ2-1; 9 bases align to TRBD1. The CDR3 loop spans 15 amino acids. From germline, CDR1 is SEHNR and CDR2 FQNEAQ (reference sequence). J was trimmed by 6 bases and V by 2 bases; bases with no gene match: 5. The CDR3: CASSLPGQGSNEQFF. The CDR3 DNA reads TGTGCCAGCAGCTTACCGGGACAGGGCTCCAATGAGCAGTTCTTC.

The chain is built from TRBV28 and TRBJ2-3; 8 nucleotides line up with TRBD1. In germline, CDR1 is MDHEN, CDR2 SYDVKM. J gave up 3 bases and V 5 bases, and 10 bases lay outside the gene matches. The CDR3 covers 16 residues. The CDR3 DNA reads TGTGCCAGCAGTACGCCCAGACAGGGGCGGACAGATACGCAGTATTTT. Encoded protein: CASSTPRQGRTDTQYF.

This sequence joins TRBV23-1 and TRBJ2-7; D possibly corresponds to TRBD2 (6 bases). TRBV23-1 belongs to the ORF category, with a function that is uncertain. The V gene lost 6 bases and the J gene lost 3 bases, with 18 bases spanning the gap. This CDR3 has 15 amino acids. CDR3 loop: CASRGLAATFYEQYF. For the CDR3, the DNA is TGCGCCAGCAGGGGGTTAGCGGCGACCTTCTACGAGCAGTACTTC.

The CDR3 reads CASSVSGGWETQYF. The CDR3 DNA reads TGTGCCAGCAGCGTATCAGGGGGCTGGGAGACCCAGTACTTC. The chain carries TRBV9 and TRBJ2-5; 8 nucleotides line up with TRBD1. CDR3 length: 14 amino acids. The junction had 4 bases not matched to a gene; V was cut back by 1 base and J by 5 bases. CDR1 and CDR2 (germline): SGDLS, YYNGEE.

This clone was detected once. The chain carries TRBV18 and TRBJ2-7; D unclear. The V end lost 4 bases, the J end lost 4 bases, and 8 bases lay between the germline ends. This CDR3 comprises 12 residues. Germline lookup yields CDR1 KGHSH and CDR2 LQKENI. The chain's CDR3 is CASSHKSYEQYF. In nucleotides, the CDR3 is TGTGCCAGCTCACATAAAAGTTACGAGCAGTACTTC. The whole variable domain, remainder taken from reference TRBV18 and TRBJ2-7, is NAGVMQNPRHLVRRRGQEARLRCSPMKGHSHVYWYRQLPEEGLKFMVYLQKENIIDESGMPKERFSAEFPKEGPSILRIQQVVRGDSAAYFCASSHKSYEQYFGPGTRLTVT.

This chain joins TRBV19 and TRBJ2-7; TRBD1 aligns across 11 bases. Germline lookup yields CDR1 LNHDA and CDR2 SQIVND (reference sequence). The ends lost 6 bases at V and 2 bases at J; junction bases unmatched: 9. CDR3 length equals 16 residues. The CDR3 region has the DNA TGTGCCAGTAGGGGTCGGGGACAGGGGGGAACCTACGAGCAGTACTTC. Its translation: CASRGRGQGGTYEQYF. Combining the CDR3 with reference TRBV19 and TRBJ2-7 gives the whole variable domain DGGITQSPKYLFRKEGQNVTLSCEQNLNHDAMYWYRQDPGQGLRLIYYSQIVNDFQKGDIAEGYSVSREKKESFPLTVTSAQKNPTAFYLCASRGRGQGGTYEQYFGPGTRLTVT.

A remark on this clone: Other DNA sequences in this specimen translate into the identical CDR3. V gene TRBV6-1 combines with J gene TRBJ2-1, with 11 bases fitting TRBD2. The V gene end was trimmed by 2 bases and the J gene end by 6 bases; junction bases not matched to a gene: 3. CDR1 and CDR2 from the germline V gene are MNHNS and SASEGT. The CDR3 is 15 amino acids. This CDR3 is CASSEYSGRGNEQFF. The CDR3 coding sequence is TGTGCCAGCAGTGAATATAGCGGGAGGGGCAATGAGCAGTTCTTC.

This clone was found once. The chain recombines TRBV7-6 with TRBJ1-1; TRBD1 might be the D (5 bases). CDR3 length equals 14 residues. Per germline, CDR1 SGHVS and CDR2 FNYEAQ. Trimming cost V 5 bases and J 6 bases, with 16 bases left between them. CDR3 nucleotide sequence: TGTGCCAGCAGCCATGAGGCGGGGCTAGCTGAAGCTTTCTTT. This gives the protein CASSHEAGLAEAFF.

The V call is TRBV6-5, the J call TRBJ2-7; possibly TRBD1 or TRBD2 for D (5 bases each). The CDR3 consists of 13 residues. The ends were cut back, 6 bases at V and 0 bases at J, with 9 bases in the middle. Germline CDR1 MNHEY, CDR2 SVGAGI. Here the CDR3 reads CASRAGSSYEQYF. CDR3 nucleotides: TGTGCCAGCAGGGCAGGGAGCTCCTACGAGCAGTACTTC.

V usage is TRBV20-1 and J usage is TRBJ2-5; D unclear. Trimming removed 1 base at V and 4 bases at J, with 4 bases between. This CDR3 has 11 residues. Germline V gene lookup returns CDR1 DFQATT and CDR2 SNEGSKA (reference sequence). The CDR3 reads CSARVRETQYF. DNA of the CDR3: TGCAGTGCTAGAGTAAGAGAGACCCAGTACTTC.

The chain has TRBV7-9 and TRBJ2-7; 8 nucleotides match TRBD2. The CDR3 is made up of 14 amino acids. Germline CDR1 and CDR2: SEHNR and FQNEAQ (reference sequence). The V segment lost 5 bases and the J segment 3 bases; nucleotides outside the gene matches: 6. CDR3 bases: TGTGCCAGCAGCGCGGGACTAGGCGACTACGAGCAGTACTTC. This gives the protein CASSAGLGDYEQYF.

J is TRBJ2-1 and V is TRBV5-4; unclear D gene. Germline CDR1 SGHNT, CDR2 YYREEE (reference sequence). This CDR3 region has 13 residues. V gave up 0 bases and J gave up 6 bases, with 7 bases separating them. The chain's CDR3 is CASSLASFNEQFF. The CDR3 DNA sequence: TGTGCCAGCAGCTTGGCTAGTTTCAATGAGCAGTTCTTC.

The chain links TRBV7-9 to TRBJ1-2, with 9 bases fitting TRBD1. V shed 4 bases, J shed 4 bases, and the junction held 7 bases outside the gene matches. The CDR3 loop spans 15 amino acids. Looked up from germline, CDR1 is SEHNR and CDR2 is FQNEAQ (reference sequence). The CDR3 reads CASSYTGGSFYGYTF. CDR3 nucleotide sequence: TGTGCCAGCAGCTATACAGGGGGCTCCTTCTATGGCTACACCTTC.

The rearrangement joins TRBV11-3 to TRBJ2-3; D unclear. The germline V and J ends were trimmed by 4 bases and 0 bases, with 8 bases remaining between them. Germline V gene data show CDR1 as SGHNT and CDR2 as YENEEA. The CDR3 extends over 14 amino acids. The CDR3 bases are TGTGCCAGCAGCTCGCAGGTTAGCACAGATACGCAGTATTTT. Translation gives CASSSQVSTDTQYF. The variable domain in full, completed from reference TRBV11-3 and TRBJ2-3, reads EAGVVQSPRYKIIEKKQPVAFWCNPISGHNTLYWYLQNLGQGPELLIRYENEEAVDDSQLPKDRFSAERLKGVDSTLKIQPAELGDSAVYLCASSSQVSTDTQYFGPGTRLTVL.

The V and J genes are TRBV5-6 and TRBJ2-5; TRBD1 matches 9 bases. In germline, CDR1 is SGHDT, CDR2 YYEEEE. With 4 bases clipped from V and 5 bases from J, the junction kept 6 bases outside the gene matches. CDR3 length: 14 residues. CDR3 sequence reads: CASSRTGEGETQYF. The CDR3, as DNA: TGTGCCAGCAGCCGGACAGGGGAAGGGGAGACCCAGTACTTC.